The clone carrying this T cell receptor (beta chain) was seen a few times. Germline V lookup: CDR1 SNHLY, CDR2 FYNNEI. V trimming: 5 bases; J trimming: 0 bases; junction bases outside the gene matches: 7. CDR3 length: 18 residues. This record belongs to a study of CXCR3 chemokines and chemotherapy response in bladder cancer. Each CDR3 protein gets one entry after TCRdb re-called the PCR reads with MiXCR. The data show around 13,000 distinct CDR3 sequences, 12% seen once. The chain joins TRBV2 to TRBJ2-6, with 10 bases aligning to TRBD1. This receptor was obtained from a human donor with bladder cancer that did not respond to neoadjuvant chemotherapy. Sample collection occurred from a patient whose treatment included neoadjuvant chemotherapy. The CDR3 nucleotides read TGTGCCAGCAGTTGGGACAGGGGAAGCTACTCTGGGGCCAACGTCCTGACTTTC. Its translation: CASSWDRGSYSGANVLTF.